This paragraph reports one T cell receptor beta chain. The assay was immunoSEQ multiplex PCR, and TCRdb's table has in-frame clones only and misses some. The sample holds fewer than 100,000 clones, about 80% seen once. The data are from a study of OX40 agonist ivuxolimab in advanced cancers. The wider study: Three patients, one with hepatocellular carcinoma and two with cutaneous melanoma, achieved partial responses.

Germline-derived CDR1 and CDR2 are KGHSH and LQKENI. This CDR3 spans 15 amino acids. Trimming pared 0 bases from V and 3 bases from J, leaving 9 bases between. The receptor was isolated from an adult with an advanced solid tumor such as melanoma, head and neck, liver or kidney cancer. The chain employs TRBV18 and TRBJ1-3, with D perhaps matching TRBD1 (6 bases). This specimen consisted of CD4+ or CD8+ T cells sorted from blood, obtained in a trial of the OX40 agonist ivuxolimab. The CDR3: CASSPPRGFGNTIYF. The CDR3 bases are TGTGCCAGCTCACCACCGAGGGGGTTTGGAAACACCATATATTTT.